The present entry profiles one T cell receptor beta chain with its context. The germline CDR1 and CDR2 sequences are SEHNR and FQNEAQ (reference sequence). With 6 bases removed from V and 2 bases from J, the gap between germline ends came to 3 bases. There are 11 residues in the CDR3. This entry is derived from a study of CD8 T cells in Susac syndrome. Random hexamers were used to reverse transcribe the RNA input (roughly 0.5 to 1 ug). The authors amplified TCR beta CDR3 across 54 Vbeta and 13 Jbeta using immunoSEQ multiplex PCR. One entry per CDR3 protein, called by TCRdb with MiXCR from the immunoSEQ multiplex PCR reads. The repertoire consists of about 300,000 distinct CDR3 sequences, with around 91% occurring once and the leading ten covering 0.18%. CD8+ and CD4+ blood T cells underwent TCR beta sequencing. Patients with stable or active relapsing-remitting disease, all of them treatment-naive, made up the multiple sclerosis controls.

Sequenced input: CD8+ T cells from PBMCs. V is TRBV7-9 and J is TRBJ2-3; D not resolved. This clonotype originated in a human donor with multiple sclerosis. CDR3 nucleotide sequence: TGTGCCAGCAGAAACACAGATACGCAGTATTTT. It specifies CASRNTDTQYF.